This is a list of T cell receptor beta chains from one sample in a study of metastatic and nonmetastatic thyroid tumors. TCRdb reanalyzed the PCR reads via MiXCR. The sample has approximately 79,000 clones, around 7.8% seen once. Sequenced material: blood. The receptors originated from a female donor with papillary thyroid cancer or a benign thyroid nodule (not recorded which). Some clones in this sample may be carry-over from other donors' samples. CDR3s include the opening cysteine and the closing phenylalanine or tryptophan. D genes are given only for firm matches.

TRBV12-5	TRBJ2-2	-	CASGFEGHTGELFF
TRBV20-1	TRBJ1-1	-	CSARTGNTEAFF
TRBV9	TRBJ2-7	-	CASSSRFPPYEQYF
TRBV18	TRBJ1-2	-	CASSPADYGYTF
TRBV12-3/TRBV12-4	TRBJ2-7	TRBD2	CASSLIAGGHYEQYF
TRBV9	TRBJ1-6	TRBD1	CASSGGVTGDSPLHF
TRBV2	TRBJ2-1	-	CASSSTGDYNEQFF
TRBV5-6	TRBJ1-1	-	CASSDGANTEAFF
TRBV7-9	TRBJ1-6	-	CASSISAGKSPLHF
TRBV9	TRBJ2-7	TRBD2	CASSPSLWGGSLSEQYF
TRBV6-1	TRBJ2-2	-	CASSELDIGELFF
TRBV11-2	TRBJ2-2	TRBD2	CASSFGTSGANTGELFF
TRBV30	TRBJ1-6	-	CACQGRSPLHF